This T cell receptor beta chain appears in the sequencing data of a study of sequential checkpoint blockade in melanoma. Points from the study as a whole: Patients with week-13 increases in T-cell fraction and clonality benefited about 30 times more often.

This CDR3 spans 17 amino acids. Trimming at V came to 5 bases and at J to 1 base, leaving 9 bases not matched to a gene. Assay used: immunoSEQ multiplex PCR; TCRdb lists only in-frame clones, some missing. The sample has approximately 37,000 clones, 30% to 40% seen once. A few counts support this clone. Its matching antigen is unknown. Treatment meaning: randomized to nivolumab then ipilimumab (arm A) or the reverse (arm B). The specimen was tumor tissue (inferred from file names), collected from a patient given nivolumab and ipilimumab in sequence. The sequence came from a human donor with melanoma. This chain links TRBV6-7 with TRBJ2-3, with TRBD2 matching over 10 bases. TRBV6-7 is an ORF for which the function is uncertain. CDR3 in DNA: TGTGCCAGCAGTGAGGCCGGGCTAGCGGGAGGCACAGATACGCAGTATTTT. Its translation is CASSEAGLAGGTDTQYF.